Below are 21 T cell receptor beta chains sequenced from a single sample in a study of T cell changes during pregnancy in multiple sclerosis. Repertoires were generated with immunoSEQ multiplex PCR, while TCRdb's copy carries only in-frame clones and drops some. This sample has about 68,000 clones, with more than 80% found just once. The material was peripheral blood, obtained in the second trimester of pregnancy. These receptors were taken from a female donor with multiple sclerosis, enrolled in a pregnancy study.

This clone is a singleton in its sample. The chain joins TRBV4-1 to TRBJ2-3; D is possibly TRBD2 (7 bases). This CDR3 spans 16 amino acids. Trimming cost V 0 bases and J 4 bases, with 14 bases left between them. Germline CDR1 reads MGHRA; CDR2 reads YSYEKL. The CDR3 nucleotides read TGCGCCAGCAGCCAAGAGGGTCGGGGGGCCCCAGATACGCAGTATTTT. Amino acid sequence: CASSQEGRGAPDTQYF.

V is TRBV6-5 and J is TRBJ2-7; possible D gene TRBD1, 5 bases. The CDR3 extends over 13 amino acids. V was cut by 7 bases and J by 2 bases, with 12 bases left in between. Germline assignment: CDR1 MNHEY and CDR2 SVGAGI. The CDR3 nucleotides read TGTGCCAGCAACAAGGACACCACCTACGAGCAGTACTTC. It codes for CASNKDTTYEQYF.

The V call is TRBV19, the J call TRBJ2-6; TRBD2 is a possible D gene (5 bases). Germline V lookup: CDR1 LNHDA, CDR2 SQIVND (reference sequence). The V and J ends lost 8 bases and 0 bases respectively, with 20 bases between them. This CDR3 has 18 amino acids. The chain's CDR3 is CASLGLDRGGSGANVLTF. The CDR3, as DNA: TGTGCCAGTCTTGGCTTGGACCGAGGAGGCTCTGGGGCCAACGTCCTGACTTTC.

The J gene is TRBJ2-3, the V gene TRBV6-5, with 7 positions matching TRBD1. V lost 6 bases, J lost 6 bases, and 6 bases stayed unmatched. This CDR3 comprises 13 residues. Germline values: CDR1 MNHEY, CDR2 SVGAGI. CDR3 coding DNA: TGTGCCAGCAGCCGAACGGGACAGGATACGCAGTATTTT. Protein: CASSRTGQDTQYF.

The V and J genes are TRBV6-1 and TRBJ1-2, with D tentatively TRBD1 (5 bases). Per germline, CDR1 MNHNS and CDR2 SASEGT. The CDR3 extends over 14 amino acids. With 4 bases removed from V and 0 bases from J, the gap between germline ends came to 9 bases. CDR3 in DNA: TGTGCCAGCAGTGGTATCAGGGCTAACTATGGCTACACCTTC. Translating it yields CASSGIRANYGYTF.

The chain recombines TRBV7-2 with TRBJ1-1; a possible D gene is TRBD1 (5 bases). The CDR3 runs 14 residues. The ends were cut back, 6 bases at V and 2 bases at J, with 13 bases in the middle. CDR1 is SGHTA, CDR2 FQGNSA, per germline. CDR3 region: CASSSDRVNTEAFF. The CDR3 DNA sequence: TGTGCCAGCAGTTCCGACAGAGTAAACACTGAAGCTTTCTTT. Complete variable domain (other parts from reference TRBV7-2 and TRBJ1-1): GAGVSQSPSNKVTEKGKDVELRCDPISGHTALYWYRQSLGQGLEFLIYFQGNSAPDKSGLPSDRFSAERTGGSVSTLTIQRTQQEDSAVYLCASSSDRVNTEAFFGQGTRLTVV.

CDR3 bases: TGTGCCAGAAGCTGGGACAGCCTGTCCAAACCCCCGGGAAAACTGTTTTTT. Residues: CARSWDSLSKPPGKLFF. The gene calls are TRBV5-3 and TRBJ1-4, with 7 bases fitting TRBD1. TRBV5-3 carries the ORF label, with uncertain function. The ends lost 3 bases at V and 10 bases at J; junction bases unmatched: 18. The CDR3 consists of 17 residues.

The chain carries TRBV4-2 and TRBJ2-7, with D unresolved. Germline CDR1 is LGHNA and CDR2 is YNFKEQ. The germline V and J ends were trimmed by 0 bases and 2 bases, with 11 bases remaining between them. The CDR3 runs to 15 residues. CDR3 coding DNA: TGTGCCAGCAGCCAAGAGACGGGTAGTCCCTACGAGCAGTACTTC. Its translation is CASSQETGSPYEQYF.

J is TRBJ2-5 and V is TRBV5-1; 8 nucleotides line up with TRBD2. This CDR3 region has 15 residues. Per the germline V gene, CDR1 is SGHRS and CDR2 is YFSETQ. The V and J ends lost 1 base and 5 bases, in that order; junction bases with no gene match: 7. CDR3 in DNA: TGCGCCAGCAGCTTGAACGGACTAGCAGGGGAGACCCAGTACTTC. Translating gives CASSLNGLAGETQYF.

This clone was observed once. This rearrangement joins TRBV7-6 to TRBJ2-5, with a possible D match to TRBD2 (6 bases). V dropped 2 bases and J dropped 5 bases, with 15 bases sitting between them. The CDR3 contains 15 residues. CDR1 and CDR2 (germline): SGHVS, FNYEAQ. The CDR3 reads CASSLIAGFEETQYF. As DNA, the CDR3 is TGTGCCAGCAGCTTAATTGCGGGATTTGAGGAGACCCAGTACTTC.

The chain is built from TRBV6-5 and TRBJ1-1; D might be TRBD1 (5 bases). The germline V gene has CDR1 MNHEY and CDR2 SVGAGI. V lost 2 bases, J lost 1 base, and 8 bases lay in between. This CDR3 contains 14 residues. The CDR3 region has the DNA TGTGCCAGCAGTTACGAAGGACAGAACACTGAAGCTTTCTTT. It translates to CASSYEGQNTEAFF.

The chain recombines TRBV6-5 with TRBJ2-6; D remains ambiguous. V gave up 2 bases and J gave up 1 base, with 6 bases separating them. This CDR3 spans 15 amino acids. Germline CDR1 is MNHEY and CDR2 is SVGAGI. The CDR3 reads CASSYKTSGANVLTF. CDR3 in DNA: TGTGCCAGCAGTTACAAGACATCTGGGGCCAACGTCCTGACTTTC.

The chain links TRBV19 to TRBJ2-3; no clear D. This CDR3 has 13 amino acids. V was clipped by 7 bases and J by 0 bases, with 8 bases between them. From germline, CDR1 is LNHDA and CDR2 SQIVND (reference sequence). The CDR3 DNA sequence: TGTGCCAGTAACGCGGCGAGCACAGATACGCAGTATTTT. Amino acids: CASNAASTDTQYF.

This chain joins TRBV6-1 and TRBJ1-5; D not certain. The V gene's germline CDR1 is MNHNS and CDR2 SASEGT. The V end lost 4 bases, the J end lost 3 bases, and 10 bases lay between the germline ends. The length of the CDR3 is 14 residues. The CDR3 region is CASSVVRLNQPQHF. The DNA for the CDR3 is TGTGCCAGCAGTGTGGTCAGGCTCAATCAGCCCCAGCATTTT.

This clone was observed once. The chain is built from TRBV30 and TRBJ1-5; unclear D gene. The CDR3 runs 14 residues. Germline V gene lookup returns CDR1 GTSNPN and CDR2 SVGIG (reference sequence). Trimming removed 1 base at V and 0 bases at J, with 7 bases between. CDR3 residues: CAWSASNSNQPQHF. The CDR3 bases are TGTGCCTGGAGTGCCAGTAATAGCAATCAGCCCCAGCATTTT. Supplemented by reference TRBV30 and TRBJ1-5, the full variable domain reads SQTIHQWPATLVQPVGSPLSLECTVEGTSNPNLYWYRQAAGRGLQLLFYSVGIGQISSEVPQNLSASRPQDRQFILSSKKLLLSDSGFYLCAWSASNSNQPQHFGDGTRLSIL.

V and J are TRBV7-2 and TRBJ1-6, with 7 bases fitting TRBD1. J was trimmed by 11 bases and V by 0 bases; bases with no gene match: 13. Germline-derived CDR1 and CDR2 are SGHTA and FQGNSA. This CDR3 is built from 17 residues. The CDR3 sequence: CASSLAPRTGGRAPLHF. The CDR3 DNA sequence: TGTGCCAGCAGCTTAGCGCCAAGGACAGGAGGTCGCGCACCCCTCCACTTT.

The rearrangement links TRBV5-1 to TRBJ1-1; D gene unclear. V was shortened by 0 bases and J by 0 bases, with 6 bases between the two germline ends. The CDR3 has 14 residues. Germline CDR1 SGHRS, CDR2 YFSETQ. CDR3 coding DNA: TGCGCCAGCAGCTTGGCAACTATGAACACTGAAGCTTTCTTT. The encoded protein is CASSLATMNTEAFF.

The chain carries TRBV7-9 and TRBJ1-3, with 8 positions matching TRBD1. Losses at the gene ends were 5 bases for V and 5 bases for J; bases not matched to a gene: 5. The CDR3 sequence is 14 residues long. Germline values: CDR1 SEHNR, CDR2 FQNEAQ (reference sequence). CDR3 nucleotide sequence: TGTGCCAGCAGCCCCAGGGGGCTGAGAAACACCATATATTTT. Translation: CASSPRGLRNTIYF.

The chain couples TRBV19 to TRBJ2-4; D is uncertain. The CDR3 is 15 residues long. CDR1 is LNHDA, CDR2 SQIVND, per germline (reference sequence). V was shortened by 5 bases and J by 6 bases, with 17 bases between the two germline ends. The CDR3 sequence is CASSLSPRHRNIQYF. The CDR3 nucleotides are TGTGCCAGTAGTCTCTCCCCGCGACACCGAAACATTCAGTACTTC. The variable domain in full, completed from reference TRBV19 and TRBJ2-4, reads DGGITQSPKYLFRKEGQNVTLSCEQNLNHDAMYWYRQDPGQGLRLIYYSQIVNDFQKGDIAEGYSVSREKKESFPLTVTSAQKNPTAFYLCASSLSPRHRNIQYFGAGTRLSVL.

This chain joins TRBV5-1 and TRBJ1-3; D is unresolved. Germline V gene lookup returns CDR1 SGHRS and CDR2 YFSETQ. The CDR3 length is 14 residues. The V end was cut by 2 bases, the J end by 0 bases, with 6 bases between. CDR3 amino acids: CASSFADSGNTIYF. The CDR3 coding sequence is TGCGCCAGCAGCTTTGCAGACTCTGGAAACACCATATATTTT.

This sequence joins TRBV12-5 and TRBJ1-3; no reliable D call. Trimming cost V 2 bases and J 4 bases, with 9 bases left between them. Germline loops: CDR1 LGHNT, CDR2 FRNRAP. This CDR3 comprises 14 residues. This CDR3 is CASGLWELGNTIYF. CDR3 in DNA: TGTGCTAGTGGTTTGTGGGAGTTGGGAAACACCATATATTTT.